The 20 T cell receptor beta chains reported below all come from one sample, sequenced in a study of CD8 T cells in Susac syndrome. Random-hexamer reverse transcription was applied to about 0.45 to 1 ug RNA. Each CDR3 protein gets one entry after TCRdb re-called the immunoSEQ multiplex PCR reads with MiXCR. The profile shows 180,000 or so distinct CDR3 sequences, roughly 94% of them singletons. Sequencing was carried out using CD4+ T cells from PBMCs. Receptors were obtained from a human donor with Susac syndrome.

The genes are TRBV6-1 and TRBJ1-1; maybe TRBD1 (5 bases). CDR1 and CDR2 from the germline V gene are MNHNS and SASEGT. Deletions cut 9 bases from V and 7 bases from J, with 18 bases between. The CDR3 is 13 residues long. The CDR3 reads CASQIGTYSEAFF. CDR3 bases: TGTGCCAGTCAGATTGGGACTTATAGTGAAGCTTTCTTT.

The genes are TRBV9 and TRBJ2-5; D might be TRBD1 (6 bases). CDR3 length equals 15 residues. V shed 6 bases and J shed 2 bases, with 17 bases lying between them. The germline CDR1 and CDR2 sequences are SGDLS and YYNGEE. CDR3 bases: TGTGCCAGCACCCTATCACTAGGGGGACAAGAGACCCAGTACTTC. It is translated as CASTLSLGGQETQYF.

CDR3 protein: CASSQDGAANTEAFF. The CDR3 bases are TGCGCCAGCAGCCAAGATGGCGCAGCGAACACTGAAGCTTTCTTT. V usage is TRBV4-1 and J usage is TRBJ1-1; no firm D call. This CDR3 has 15 residues. CDR1 is MGHRA and CDR2 is YSYEKL in the germline V gene. Trimming took off 0 bases at V and 1 base at J, with 9 bases between the two ends.

This chain connects TRBV13 to TRBJ2-1; TRBD1 aligns across 12 bases. Trimming removed 4 bases from V and 0 bases from J; junction bases left unmatched: 10. CDR3 length: 19 amino acids. Germline-derived CDR1 and CDR2 are PRHDT and FYEKMQ (reference sequence). Here the CDR3 DNA reads TGTGCCAGCAGCTGGCGGGACAGGGGGCGGAGACGCTCCTACAATGAGCAGTTCTTC. Residues: CASSWRDRGRRRSYNEQFF.

The chain couples TRBV7-2 to TRBJ2-5; 7 bases agree with TRBD1. The CDR3 is made up of 13 amino acids. The germline V gene encodes CDR1 SGHTA and CDR2 FQGNSA. Trimming at V came to 3 bases and at J to 3 bases, leaving 1 base not matched to a gene. This chain's CDR3 is CASSLDRKETQYF. The CDR3 DNA follows: TGTGCCAGCAGCTTGGACAGGAAAGAGACCCAGTACTTC. The complete variable domain, with remaining parts taken from reference TRBV7-2 and TRBJ2-5, reads GAGVSQSPSNKVTEKGKDVELRCDPISGHTALYWYRQSLGQGLEFLIYFQGNSAPDKSGLPSDRFSAERTGGSVSTLTIQRTQQEDSAVYLCASSLDRKETQYFGPGTRLLVL.

This chain uses TRBV7-3 with TRBJ2-1; D perhaps matches TRBD2 (6 bases). This CDR3 comprises 15 residues. Germline CDR1 reads SGHTA; CDR2 reads FQGTGA. V was clipped by 1 base and J by 6 bases, with 13 bases between them. CDR3 sequence reads: CASSLNGGNLNEQFF. CDR3 coding DNA: TGTGCCAGCAGCTTAAATGGGGGGAATCTCAATGAGCAGTTCTTC.

This chain links TRBV20-1 with TRBJ1-1; maybe TRBD1 (5 bases). V was cut by 3 bases and J by 8 bases, with 16 bases left in between. The CDR3 sequence is 13 residues long. Germline CDR1 DFQATT, CDR2 SNEGSKA (reference sequence). The CDR3 DNA reads as TGCAGTGCTAGGGCGGGGGGGAATTGGGAAGCTTTCTTT. This encodes CSARAGGNWEAFF.

Remarks on this clonotype: At one end, the junction sequence differs from germline, possibly due to a read error. The CDR3 loop reads CSARDFQGPTINF. The CDR3 DNA reads TGCAGTGCTAGAGATTTTCAGGGCCCAACGATCAACTTC. V usage is TRBV20-1 and J usage is TRBJ2-7; D might be TRBD1 (5 bases). Germline CDR1 is DFQATT and CDR2 is SNEGSKA (reference sequence). The CDR3 is 13 residues long.

This chain links TRBV20-1 with TRBJ1-2; weak D call: TRBD1 (6 bases). Germline V gene data show CDR1 as DFQATT and CDR2 as SNEGSKA (reference sequence). The CDR3 runs to 12 residues. V lost 2 bases and J 2 bases, leaving 6 bases between the germline ends. The CDR3: CSARQGNYGYTF. CDR3 DNA sequence: TGCAGTGCTAGACAGGGGAACTATGGCTACACCTTC.

A few counts support this clonotype. This chain connects TRBV7-2 to TRBJ2-1; D not certain. This CDR3 contains 14 residues. Trimming took 6 bases from V and 0 from J, leaving 9 bases between them. Germline-derived CDR1 and CDR2 are SGHTA and FQGNSA. The CDR3 DNA reads TGTGCCAGCAGGGATGGATCCTCCTACAATGAGCAGTTCTTC. Protein product: CASRDGSSYNEQFF.

This sequence joins TRBV28 and TRBJ2-7, with D possibly called TRBD1 or TRBD2 (5 bases each). The V and J ends lost 6 bases and 2 bases respectively, with 20 bases between them. Germline V gene lookup returns CDR1 MDHEN and CDR2 SYDVKM. CDR3 size: 16 residues. Written as DNA, the CDR3 is TGTGCCAGCAGACCCCCGGGACGGAGTCCAACCTACGAGCAGTACTTC. It yields the protein CASRPPGRSPTYEQYF.

The chain is built from TRBV18 and TRBJ2-1; no clear D gene. This CDR3 is 13 amino acids long. Germline V lookup: CDR1 KGHSH, CDR2 LQKENI. The ends were cut back, 2 bases at V and 8 bases at J, with 10 bases in the middle. CDR3 protein: CASSPNLSDEQFF. The DNA of the CDR3 is TGTGCCAGCTCACCAAATCTTTCGGATGAGCAGTTCTTC.

This sequence joins TRBV30 and TRBJ2-7, with D uncertain. V lost 4 bases to trimming and J lost 2 bases, with 9 bases between them. The CDR3 loop spans 12 amino acids. Germline CDR1 GTSNPN, CDR2 SVGIG (reference sequence). Written as DNA, the CDR3 is TGTGCCTGGAATAAAGGCCCCTACGAGCAGTACTTC. Protein product: CAWNKGPYEQYF.

This sequence joins TRBV3-1 and TRBJ2-7; 7 bases match TRBD1. J gave up 7 bases and V 1 base, and 10 bases lay outside the gene matches. The CDR3 loop spans 15 amino acids. From germline, CDR1 is LGHDT and CDR2 YNNKEL (reference sequence). The CDR3 spells CASSQGSPGQLEQYF. The CDR3 DNA is TGTGCCAGCAGCCAAGGTTCTCCGGGACAGTTGGAGCAGTACTTC.

The chain employs TRBV5-1 and TRBJ2-3, with D tentatively TRBD2 (5 bases). Germline CDR1 reads SGHRS; CDR2 reads YFSETQ. Trimming pared 3 bases from V and 6 bases from J, leaving 14 bases between. CDR3 length: 14 residues. The CDR3 loop reads CASSSDDYSDTQYF. The CDR3 region has the DNA TGCGCCAGCAGCTCGGACGACTACTCCGATACGCAGTATTTT.

The chain joins TRBV18 to TRBJ1-1; D remains unclear. Between the trimmed V and J ends, which lost 4 bases and 1 base, there was a span of 10 bases. This CDR3 spans 14 amino acids. Germline-derived CDR1 and CDR2 are KGHSH and LQKENI. CDR3 sequence: CASSQGYGNTEAFF. In DNA form, the CDR3 reads TGTGCCAGCTCACAGGGATACGGGAACACTGAAGCTTTCTTT.

This chain connects TRBV20-1 to TRBJ2-1; 9 bases are a match to TRBD2. Per the germline V gene, CDR1 is DFQATT and CDR2 is SNEGSKA (reference sequence). The CDR3 loop spans 14 amino acids. V was clipped by 3 bases and J by 7 bases; unmatched bases: 7. The CDR3 sequence: CSASTSGPENEQFF. CDR3 bases: TGCAGTGCTAGTACTAGCGGGCCGGAGAATGAGCAGTTCTTC.

The chain joins TRBV9 to TRBJ2-1; TRBD1 matches 8 bases. The CDR3 sequence is 15 residues long. Germline assignment: CDR1 SGDLS and CDR2 YYNGEE. V shed 3 bases, J shed 6 bases, and the junction held 8 bases outside the gene matches. The CDR3 spells CASSAPGGVRNEQFF. In nucleotides, the CDR3 is TGTGCCAGCAGCGCACCAGGGGGCGTCCGCAATGAGCAGTTCTTC.

The chain employs TRBV4-2 and TRBJ2-7; weak D call: TRBD1 (6 bases). Germline V gene data show CDR1 as LGHNA and CDR2 as YNFKEQ. The CDR3 totals 15 residues. V was trimmed by 0 bases and J by 1 base, leaving 10 bases between them. This CDR3 is CASSQDLTGSYEQYF. CDR3 DNA sequence: TGTGCCAGCAGCCAAGATTTGACAGGATCCTACGAGCAGTACTTC.

The chain joins TRBV16 to TRBJ1-5; D is ambiguous. Between the trimmed V and J ends, which lost 3 bases and 4 bases, there was a span of 7 bases. The length of the CDR3 is 13 residues. Germline V gene lookup returns CDR1 KGHSY and CDR2 FQNENV. The CDR3 is CASSHLINQPQHF. CDR3 DNA: TGTGCCAGCAGCCACTTAATAAATCAGCCCCAGCATTTT. Full variable domain (remainder filled in from reference TRBV16 and TRBJ1-5): GEEVAQTPKHLVRGEGQKAKLYCAPIKGHSYVFWYQQVLKNEFKFLISFQNENVFDETGMPKERFSAKCLPNSPCSLEIQATKLEDSAVYFCASSHLINQPQHFGDGTRLSIL.